This entry concerns a single T cell receptor beta chain. Positive CCR7 selection of CD45RO-negative cells yielded the naive CD8 cells, and terminally differentiated effector memory CD45RA+ cells were excluded. An even split of each subset's genomic DNA across several immunoSEQ plates was performed. Here immunoSEQ multiplex PCR was the method, and the copy in TCRdb shows in-frame clones only, minus some. The table records 500,000 to 700,000 clones, approximately 95% of them present only once. Trimming removed 6 bases at V and 2 bases at J, with 21 bases between. CDR3 length: 16 amino acids. Germline lookup yields CDR1 SGHDT and CDR2 YYEEEE. This sample was included in a study of shared clonotypes between healthy human individuals. The overall study: Ranging from 18 to 49 in age, donors were two women and a few men.

The sequencing input was naive CD8+ T cells sorted from blood. The V and J genes are TRBV5-6 and TRBJ2-7; possible D gene TRBD2, 5 bases. The TCR originated in a woman aged 25 to 39 in good health. DNA of the CDR3: TGTGCCAGCACCATTTGGGGAGCGGAGAGAACCTACGAGCAGTACTTC. Its protein product is CASTIWGAERTYEQYF.